This entry lists 16 T cell receptor beta chains sequenced from one sample in a study of blood T cell repertoires in COVID-19. The protocol was immunoSEQ multiplex PCR, while the TCRdb copy is restricted to in-frame clones and leaves out a portion. This table holds approximately 53,000 clones, around 76% found once. The sample taken for sequencing was peripheral blood. The receptors were sampled from a woman in her sixties with acute or convalescent COVID-19.

V gene TRBV5-1 combines with J gene TRBJ2-7; the D gene is possibly TRBD2 (6 bases). V lost 0 bases and J lost 4, with 11 bases in between. The germline V gene encodes CDR1 SGHRS and CDR2 YFSETQ. This CDR3 is built from 14 residues. The CDR3 reads CASSLVRGGYEQYF. In nucleotides, the CDR3 is TGCGCCAGCAGCTTGGTCCGGGGAGGATACGAGCAGTACTTC.

This clone appeared once. V usage is TRBV6-6 and J usage is TRBJ1-3; tentative D call: TRBD1 (5 bases). The CDR3 length is 14 residues. Germline V lookup: CDR1 MNHNY, CDR2 SVGAGI (reference sequence). Between the trimmed V and J ends, which lost 6 bases and 3 bases, there was a span of 12 bases. In DNA, the CDR3 is TGTGCCAGCAGCCCGGACATTCTTGGAAACACCATATATTTT. Translating gives CASSPDILGNTIYF.

The chain uses TRBV5-5 and TRBJ1-2, with 8 bases that match TRBD1. This CDR3 is 13 amino acids long. Germline V gives CDR1 SGHKS, CDR2 YYEKEE (reference sequence). Trimming took 2 bases from V and 4 from J; bases not matched to a gene: 1. CDR3 in amino acids: CASSLQGGYGYTF. CDR3 nucleotide sequence: TGTGCCAGCAGCTTACAGGGGGGCTATGGCTACACCTTC.

A single count supports this clone. The genes are TRBV27 and TRBJ1-5; D is ambiguous. Trimming left V 8 bases short and J 0 bases short, with 17 bases between. Germline lookup yields CDR1 MNHEY and CDR2 SMNVEV (reference sequence). The CDR3 consists of 16 residues. This CDR3 reads CASRPKKEGSNQPQHF. As DNA, the CDR3 is TGTGCCAGCCGTCCTAAAAAGGAGGGTAGCAATCAGCCCCAGCATTTT.

The V and J genes are TRBV12-3 or TRBV12-4 and TRBJ2-5; TRBD2 might be the D (6 bases). V lost 4 bases, J lost 7 bases, and 13 bases lay in between. The CDR3 covers 13 residues. CDR3 protein: CASSSGTVVTQYF. As DNA, the CDR3 is TGTGCCAGCAGTTCGGGGACTGTGGTGACCCAGTACTTC.

The chain links TRBV6-5 to TRBJ1-6; 7 nucleotides match TRBD1. Germline V lookup: CDR1 MNHEY, CDR2 SVGAGI. Trimming cost V 9 bases and J 9 bases; bases outside gene matches: 5. The CDR3 consists of 12 residues. The CDR3 sequence is CASQGEVSPLHF. The CDR3 DNA is TGTGCCAGTCAGGGGGAAGTTTCACCCCTCCACTTT.

A single count supports this clone. The genes are TRBV9 and TRBJ1-2; possibly TRBD1 for D (6 bases). The CDR3 is 17 residues long. The germline V and J ends were trimmed by 1 base and 7 bases, with 23 bases remaining between them. The germline V gene has CDR1 SGDLS and CDR2 YYNGEE. This CDR3 reads CASSVSPEPAGEGGYTF. The CDR3 DNA reads TGTGCCAGCAGCGTATCCCCAGAGCCGGCAGGGGAAGGTGGCTACACCTTC. The complete variable domain, with remaining parts taken from reference TRBV9 and TRBJ1-2, reads DSGVTQTPKHLITATGQRVTLRCSPRSGDLSVYWYQQSLDQGLQFLIQYYNGEERAKGNILERFSAQQFPDLHSELNLSSLELGDSALYFCASSVSPEPAGEGGYTFGSGTRLTVV.

The chain joins TRBV4-3 to TRBJ2-1; tentative D call: TRBD2 (5 bases). Germline V gene sequence: CDR1 LGHNA, CDR2 YSLEER. This CDR3 has 15 residues. The V gene lost 3 bases and the J gene lost 0 bases, with 9 bases spanning the gap. The CDR3, as DNA: TGCGCCAGCAGCCAGACGGGATCCTCCTACAATGAGCAGTTCTTC. It encodes CASSQTGSSYNEQFF.

The V and J genes are TRBV10-3 and TRBJ1-2; maybe TRBD1 (6 bases). Trimming cost V 0 bases and J 0 bases, with 14 bases left between them. CDR1 and CDR2 from the germline V gene are ENHRY and SYGVKD. The CDR3 runs 17 residues. DNA for the CDR3: TGTGCCATCAGTGAGTCGATACAGGGCAAAGCTAACTATGGCTACACCTTC. Amino acid sequence: CAISESIQGKANYGYTF.

The rearrangement joins TRBV5-1 to TRBJ2-1; 14 positions match TRBD2. The CDR3 sequence is 15 residues long. V was pared by 4 bases and J by 10 bases, with 7 bases of the junction left unmatched. Germline CDR1 is SGHRS and CDR2 is YFSETQ. This CDR3 reads CASSRTSGGPSEQFF. CDR3 coding DNA: TGCGCCAGCAGCCGGACTAGCGGGGGGCCCTCGGAGCAGTTCTTC. The full variable domain, in which reference TRBV5-1 and TRBJ2-1 provide the parts outside the CDR3, is KAGVTQTPRYLIKTRGQQVTLSCSPISGHRSVSWYQQTPGQGLQFLFEYFSETQRNKGNFPGRFSGRQFSNSRSEMNVSTLELGDSALYLCASSRTSGGPSEQFFGPGTRLTVL.

This chain uses TRBV15 with TRBJ1-5, with 7 bases identical to TRBD1. Trimming cost V 0 bases and J 7 bases; bases outside gene matches: 6. Germline V gene lookup returns CDR1 LNHNV and CDR2 YYDKDF (reference sequence). This CDR3 comprises 15 residues. The CDR3 reads CATSRERQGSQPQHF. CDR3 DNA: TGTGCCACCAGCAGAGAAAGACAGGGATCCCAGCCCCAGCATTTT.

The chain carries TRBV27 and TRBJ1-5; D gene uncertain. CDR1 is MNHEY, CDR2 SMNVEV, per germline (reference sequence). The ends were cut back, 2 bases at V and 7 bases at J, with 9 bases in the middle. The CDR3 contains 13 residues. The CDR3 here is CASSLAWAQPQHF. The CDR3 DNA is TGTGCCAGCAGTTTAGCTTGGGCCCAGCCCCAGCATTTT.

V gene TRBV11-2 combines with J gene TRBJ2-7; weak D call: TRBD1 (6 bases). The CDR3 consists of 14 residues. V lost 4 bases, J lost 2 bases, and 12 bases lay in between. The germline V gene has CDR1 SGHAT and CDR2 FQNNGV. The CDR3, as DNA: TGTGCCAGCAGCTCACGGGACACAGCCTACGAGCAGTACTTC. This encodes CASSSRDTAYEQYF. The full variable domain, its missing parts supplied by reference TRBV11-2 and TRBJ2-7, is EAGVAQSPRYKIIEKRQSVAFWCNPISGHATLYWYQQILGQGPKLLIQFQNNGVVDDSQLPKDRFSAERLKGVDSTLKIQPAKLEDSAVYLCASSSRDTAYEQYFGPGTRLTVT.

V usage is TRBV7-9 and J usage is TRBJ1-6, with 8 bases identical to TRBD1. Looked up from germline, CDR1 is SEHNR and CDR2 is FQNEAQ (reference sequence). With 3 bases clipped from V and 7 bases from J, the junction kept 8 bases outside the gene matches. The CDR3 covers 16 residues. The CDR3 region has the DNA TGTGCCAGCAGCTTCAAACCGGGACAGGACAATTCACCCCTCCACTTT. Its protein product is CASSFKPGQDNSPLHF.

This chain joins TRBV25-1 and TRBJ1-1; TRBD1 agrees at 7 bases. The ends lost 6 bases at V and 7 bases at J; junction bases unmatched: 8. Looked up from germline, CDR1 is MGHDK and CDR2 is SYGVNS. This CDR3 region has 13 residues. The CDR3 coding sequence is TGTGCCAGCAGGACAGGGCTCGGGAGTGAAGCTTTCTTT. Its protein product is CASRTGLGSEAFF. Full variable domain (outside the CDR3, taken from reference TRBV25-1 and TRBJ1-1): EADIYQTPRYLVIGTGKKITLECSQTMGHDKMYWYQQDPGMELHLIHYSYGVNSTEKGDLSSESTVSRIRTEHFPLTLESARPSHTSQYLCASRTGLGSEAFFGQGTRLTVV.

This clone was found a few times. DNA for the CDR3: TGTGCCAGTAGGAGGGACTCAGGCGAGCAGTTCTTC. Amino acids: CASRRDSGEQFF. V usage is TRBV6-5 and J usage is TRBJ2-1; D possibly corresponds to TRBD2 (6 bases). Looked up from germline, CDR1 is MNHEY and CDR2 is SVGAGI. The CDR3 loop spans 12 amino acids. V was clipped by 9 bases and J by 10 bases, with 16 bases between them.